The source of this TCR beta chain is a study of cytomegalovirus exposure and HLA in healthy donors. Study in general: Early released data comprised some 91 million unique TCRs from HLA-typed donors.

The CDR3 is 14 residues long. The V end lost 0 bases, the J end lost 3 bases, and 9 bases lay between the germline ends. The germline V gene encodes CDR1 MNHEY and CDR2 SVGAGI. Notes on this clone: Its antigen is unidentified.

60 Vbeta and 13 Jbeta primers were used in PCR. Profiling relied on immunoSEQ multiplex PCR, and the TCRdb table lists in-frame clones only, not all of them. Found here are about 180,000 clones, more than 65% of them singletons; the top ten hold about 1.3%. Study-level findings and limits: Differences between HLA loci emerged in a later analysis of TCR association rates, with DRB1 most and HLA-C fewest. Later analysis associated a missense DCLRE1C variant with TCR beta V- and J-gene trimming.

The receptor was derived from a man aged 25-45 years in good health and CMV-seronegative. Sequenced sample: PBMCs. The rearrangement links TRBV6-5 to TRBJ2-7; perhaps TRBD2 as D (5 bases). In DNA, the CDR3 is TGTGCCAGCAGTTACTCTCGGGGATTCTACGAGCAGTACTTC. Encoded protein: CASSYSRGFYEQYF.